What follows are 24 T cell receptor beta chains derived from one specimen sequenced in a study of identical twins listed by TCRdb under 2016. Libraries were constructed by 5' RACE. Sequencing used an Illumina HiSeq 2000. The raw public data were reprocessed by TCRdb itself: fastp quality trimming at Q25, MiXCR clonotype calling, in-frame beta chains only. For every CDR3 protein sequence, its rows merge into one entry that carries the most common genes and DNA. This sample lists hundreds of thousands of distinct CDR3 sequences; 21% were detected once. The ten top clones hold over 4% of the sample. These data also featured in a second study, about T cells expressing NK-cell markers.

The sequencing input was PBMCs. The receptors stem from a woman aged 18-30 years in good health.

The CDR3 region has the DNA TGCGCCAGCAGATTTACTAGCGGTCGCTCCTACAATGAGCAGTTCTTC. Its protein is CASRFTSGRSYNEQFF. The V call is TRBV5-1, the J call TRBJ2-1; TRBD2 matches at 8 bases. Germline CDR1 and CDR2: SGHRS and YFSETQ. V lost 5 bases and J lost 0; bases outside the gene matches: 7. The CDR3 spans 16 residues. Together with reference TRBV5-1 and TRBJ2-1, the CDR3 gives the full variable domain: KAGVTQTPRYLIKTRGQQVTLSCSPISGHRSVSWYQQTPGQGLQFLFEYFSETQRNKGNFPGRFSGRQFSNSRSEMNVSTLELGDSALYLCASRFTSGRSYNEQFFGPGTRLTVL.

This rearrangement joins TRBV6-2 or TRBV6-3 to TRBJ2-7, with TRBD1 identical over 9 bases. Trimming at V came to 8 bases and at J to 2 bases, leaving 1 base not matched to a gene. Germline lookup yields CDR1 MNHEY and CDR2 SVGEGT. The CDR3 is 12 residues long. CDR3 sequence: CASGDRAYEQYF. DNA for the CDR3: TGTGCCAGCGGGGACAGGGCCTACGAGCAGTACTTC.

This clonotype was counted a few times. The rearrangement uses TRBV7-3 and TRBJ1-6; D not certain. Germline CDR1 and CDR2: SGHTA and FQGTGA. V gave up 4 bases and J gave up 6 bases, with 10 bases separating them. This CDR3 has 14 amino acids. This CDR3 reads CASSSTDRNSPLHF. The CDR3 DNA is TGTGCCAGCAGCTCTACAGATCGTAATTCACCCCTCCACTTT.

In its sample, this clonotype was seen a few times. The genes are TRBV4-3 and TRBJ2-2, with D perhaps matching TRBD2 (6 bases). Trimming took 4 bases from V and 8 from J, leaving 14 bases between them. Germline values: CDR1 LGHNA, CDR2 YSLEER. CDR3 length: 14 amino acids. The DNA for the CDR3 is TGCGCCAGCAGCCCCGGGACTGGGGCTGGGGAGCTGTTTTTT. As protein: CASSPGTGAGELFF.

In this sample, this clonotype turned up a few times. The rearrangement links TRBV20-1 to TRBJ2-1; 7 bases are shared with TRBD2. The CDR3 has 14 amino acids. Germline V gene lookup returns CDR1 DFQATT and CDR2 SNEGSKA (reference sequence). The ends lost 7 bases at V and 3 bases at J; junction bases unmatched: 9. CDR3 loop: CSVLLAIDYNEQFF. CDR3 sequence (DNA): TGCAGTGTCTTACTAGCGATTGACTACAATGAGCAGTTCTTC.

The CDR3 DNA is TGTGCCAGCAGCTTGACAGCGGGAGAGACCCAGTACTTC. Protein product: CASSLTAGETQYF. The V and J genes are TRBV7-7 and TRBJ2-5; D is possibly TRBD2 (6 bases). The germline gives CDR1 SSHAT, CDR2 FNYEAQ (reference sequence). This CDR3 is built from 13 residues. The germline V and J ends were trimmed by 3 bases and 4 bases, with 9 bases remaining between them. Supplemented by reference TRBV7-7 and TRBJ2-5, the full variable domain reads GAGVSQSPRYKVTKRGQDVTLRCDPISSHATLYWYQQALGQGPEFLTYFNYEAQPDKSGLPSDRFSAERPEGSISTLTIQRTEQRDSAMYRCASSLTAGETQYFGPGTRLLVL.

The chain combines TRBV7-2 with TRBJ2-5; D unresolved. CDR3 size: 16 residues. Germline CDR1 is SGHTA and CDR2 is FQGNSA. Trimming took 6 bases from V and 5 from J, leaving 22 bases between them. This CDR3 reads CASSPNTRSSMETQYF. Here the CDR3 DNA reads TGTGCCAGCAGTCCAAACACCAGGTCCAGTATGGAGACCCAGTACTTC.

The chain joins TRBV11-3 to TRBJ2-3; TRBD2 aligns across 7 bases. CDR1 SGHNT and CDR2 YENEEA come from the germline V gene. Germline trimming cut 5 bases from V and 0 bases from J; bases unmatched to any gene: 11. This CDR3 comprises 17 residues. This CDR3 reads CASSPAGTSSSTDTQYF. CDR3 DNA: TGTGCCAGCAGCCCAGCGGGGACGTCGTCTAGCACAGATACGCAGTATTTT.

The V call is TRBV20-1, the J call TRBJ2-3, with D uncertain. Germline CDR1 and CDR2: DFQATT and SNEGSKA (reference sequence). Trimming took 3 bases from V and 4 from J, leaving 8 bases between them. The CDR3 extends over 12 amino acids. CDR3 nucleotides: TGCAGTGCTAGGAGAGAGGCAGATACGCAGTATTTT. Its protein is CSARREADTQYF.

This clonotype was picked up many times. The DNA for the CDR3 is TGCGCCAGCAGCGGTGTCGCGGACGAGCAGTACTTC. This codes for CASSGVADEQYF. The chain uses TRBV5-1 and TRBJ2-7; D uncertain. Trimming removed 4 bases from V and 5 bases from J, with 10 bases in between. Germline CDR1 reads SGHRS; CDR2 reads YFSETQ. The CDR3 is made up of 12 amino acids.

Only a few counts were recorded for this clonotype. V gene TRBV29-1 combines with J gene TRBJ2-3; D is perhaps TRBD1 (6 bases). CDR1 is SQVTM and CDR2 is ANQGSEA in the germline V gene. Trimming removed 4 bases at V and 0 bases at J, with 11 bases between. This CDR3 contains 14 residues. CDR3 in amino acids: CSVAGGGSTDTQYF. In DNA form, the CDR3 reads TGCAGCGTTGCTGGGGGCGGGAGCACAGATACGCAGTATTTT.

This sequence joins TRBV10-3 and TRBJ2-7; TRBD2 matches 8 bases. The CDR3 has 15 residues. Germline V lookup: CDR1 ENHRY, CDR2 SYGVKD. With V trimmed by 0 bases and J by 5 bases, 6 bases remained unmatched. The CDR3 coding sequence is TGTGCCATCAGTGAGTCCGGGGGGGGATTCGACGAGCAGTACTTC. Translation: CAISESGGGFDEQYF.

This clonotype has only a few counts. This chain joins TRBV5-1 and TRBJ2-1; 14 nucleotides agree with TRBD2. V trimming: 6 bases; J trimming: 6 bases; junction bases outside the gene matches: 8. This CDR3 has 16 amino acids. Per the germline V gene, CDR1 is SGHRS and CDR2 is YFSETQ. The CDR3 region has the DNA TGCGCCAGCACCAAAAGACTAGCGGGGGGGGCCAATGAGCAGTTCTTC. Translated: CASTKRLAGGANEQFF. Full variable domain (rest looked up from reference TRBV5-1 and TRBJ2-1): KAGVTQTPRYLIKTRGQQVTLSCSPISGHRSVSWYQQTPGQGLQFLFEYFSETQRNKGNFPGRFSGRQFSNSRSEMNVSTLELGDSALYLCASTKRLAGGANEQFFGPGTRLTVL.

The V gene is TRBV18, the J gene TRBJ2-2; the D is unclear. The germline V and J ends were trimmed by 8 bases and 0 bases, with 16 bases remaining between them. Germline CDR1 reads KGHSH; CDR2 reads LQKENI. The CDR3 has 16 residues. CDR3 coding DNA: TGTGCCAGCCAAAGGCTGGATACAGCGAACACCGGGGAGCTGTTTTTT. It translates to CASQRLDTANTGELFF.

The CDR3 DNA sequence: TGTGCCAGCAGTTCCCGCCCGCGACTCCTTAGCTCCTACAATGAGCAGTTCTTC. It codes for CASSSRPRLLSSYNEQFF. The V call is TRBV6-2 or TRBV6-3, the J call TRBJ2-1, with D unclear. Germline-derived CDR1 and CDR2 are MNHEY and SVGEGT. The CDR3 runs to 18 residues. Trimming removed 4 bases at V and 0 bases at J, with 19 bases between.

This clonotype was observed a few times. This chain joins TRBV6-5 and TRBJ2-3; possibly TRBD2 for D (6 bases). The CDR3 covers 10 residues. CDR1 and CDR2 (germline): MNHEY, SVGAGI. This chain's CDR3 is CRGLSDTQYF. CDR3 coding DNA: TGTCGGGGACTTTCAGATACGCAGTATTTT.

The chain joins TRBV7-8 to TRBJ2-3, with a tentative D call TRBD2 (6 bases). The V and J ends lost 4 bases and 3 bases respectively, with 17 bases between them. The CDR3 runs to 16 residues. Germline CDR1 SGHVS, CDR2 FQNEAQ. CDR3 DNA sequence: TGTGCCAGCAGCTCCCCTGGGGCTAGCGTAACAGATACGCAGTATTTT. Its protein is CASSSPGASVTDTQYF.

The chain carries TRBV11-2 and TRBJ2-1, with 13 bases that match TRBD2. From germline, CDR1 is SGHAT and CDR2 FQNNGV. V was clipped by 1 base and J by 6 bases; unmatched bases: 6. The CDR3 loop spans 17 amino acids. In DNA form, the CDR3 reads TGTGCCAGCAGCTTAGTACTAGCGGGAGGGCCGGGCAATGAGCAGTTCTTC. Its protein product is CASSLVLAGGPGNEQFF.

The chain's CDR3 is CASRSEGSGANVLTF. The CDR3 bases are TGTGCCAGCAGGTCTGAGGGCTCTGGGGCCAACGTCCTGACTTTC. The genes are TRBV6-1 and TRBJ2-6, with D possibly TRBD2 on 5 matching bases. Germline-derived CDR1 and CDR2 are MNHNS and SASEGT. Trimming cost V 6 bases and J 0 bases, with 9 bases left between them. This CDR3 has 15 amino acids.

This clonotype was seen more than once but under ten times. The chain's CDR3 is CSATKNADTQYF. The DNA of the CDR3 is TGCAGTGCTACCAAGAACGCAGATACGCAGTATTTT. The chain carries TRBV20-1 and TRBJ2-3; no definite D call. The V end lost 4 bases, the J end lost 4 bases, and 9 bases lay between the germline ends. CDR3 size: 12 residues. Germline CDR1 and CDR2: DFQATT and SNEGSKA (reference sequence).

This clonotype was detected a few times. This chain connects TRBV12-3 or TRBV12-4 to TRBJ2-7; 10 nucleotides match TRBD1. The CDR3 has 15 residues. V was clipped by 2 bases and J by 7 bases; unmatched bases: 8. For the CDR3, the DNA is TGTGCCAGCAGTTTAAGTAGACAGGGGGCGTTTGAGCAGTACTTC. Protein: CASSLSRQGAFEQYF.

There are many counts of this clonotype. The chain links TRBV11-2 to TRBJ2-1; 7 nucleotides align to TRBD2. Germline trimming cut 5 bases from V and 11 bases from J; bases unmatched to any gene: 6. CDR1 is SGHAT, CDR2 FQNNGV, per germline. This CDR3 has 12 amino acids. The CDR3 here is CASSLGGTQQFF. Here the CDR3 DNA reads TGTGCCAGCAGCCTGGGGGGGACTCAGCAGTTCTTC.

V gene TRBV29-1 combines with J gene TRBJ2-7; the D is unclear. Germline V lookup: CDR1 SQVTM, CDR2 ANQGSEA. V lost 4 bases to trimming and J lost 4 bases, with 11 bases between them. This CDR3 is 12 amino acids long. The CDR3 sequence: CSVGVPSYEQYF. The CDR3 DNA is TGCAGCGTTGGGGTCCCCAGTTACGAGCAGTACTTC.

In nucleotides, the CDR3 is TGCAGTGCACTTGACAGGGAAGCTTTCTTT. Residues: CSALDREAFF. The V gene is TRBV20-1, the J gene TRBJ1-1, with D perhaps matching TRBD1 (6 bases). Germline values: CDR1 DFQATT, CDR2 SNEGSKA (reference sequence). The CDR3 contains 10 residues. Deletions cut 6 bases from V and 8 bases from J, with 10 bases between.